This is a list of T cell receptor beta chains from one sample in a study of CD8+ T cells in alopecia areata. Measured with immunoSEQ multiplex PCR; TCRdb has only the in-frame clones, and not every one. Of over 90,000 clones listed, around 60% are singletons. Sequenced material: CD4+ T cells sorted from blood. The receptor set was obtained from a human donor in good health. Each CDR3 is given without its conserved first and last residue.

v_gene: TRBV30
j_gene: TRBJ2-7
len: 11
CDR3aa: AWQGLGGHEQY

v_gene: TRBV6-5
j_gene: TRBJ2-7
len: 12
CDR3aa: ASRPAYDPYEQY

v_gene: TRBV2
j_gene: TRBJ2-1
len: 13
CDR3aa: ASSARGGTGNEQF

v_gene: TRBV7-2
j_gene: TRBJ2-5
len: 13
CDR3aa: ASSEGSGGFVTQY

v_gene: TRBV19
j_gene: TRBJ1-1
len: 14
CDR3aa: ASIDLGRGANTEAF

v_gene: TRBV7-2
j_gene: TRBJ2-3
len: 11
CDR3aa: ASSLEVAGGRY

v_gene: TRBV25-1
j_gene: TRBJ2-5
len: 12
CDR3aa: ASSVRQGQETQY

v_gene: TRBV28
j_gene: TRBJ1-5
len: 13
CDR3aa: ASSLAGAFNQPQH

v_gene: TRBV29-1
j_gene: TRBJ1-2
len: 12
CDR3aa: SVVSWQGGYGYT

v_gene: TRBV5-1
j_gene: TRBJ2-3
len: 12
CDR3aa: ASSPRTDTDTQY

v_gene: TRBV29-1
j_gene: TRBJ2-1
len: 12
CDR3aa: SVAGRVTYNEQF

v_gene: TRBV5-1
j_gene: TRBJ2-3
len: 13
CDR3aa: ASSFGGSSTDTQY

v_gene: TRBV4-1
j_gene: TRBJ2-7
len: 12
CDR3aa: ASSQAESSYEQY

v_gene: TRBV2
j_gene: TRBJ1-6
len: 13
CDR3aa: ASSVQGGGFSPLH

v_gene: TRBV5-5
j_gene: TRBJ2-7
len: 14
CDR3aa: ASSLVGTAVPYEQY

v_gene: TRBV11-2
j_gene: TRBJ1-5
len: 11
CDR3aa: ASSLDTRQPQH

v_gene: TRBV7-2
j_gene: TRBJ1-2
len: 11
CDR3aa: ASSPDRDRGYT

v_gene: TRBV29-1
j_gene: TRBJ1-2
len: 11
CDR3aa: SVEMGDWTGYT

v_gene: TRBV11-2
j_gene: TRBJ2-1
len: 14
CDR3aa: ASSLGDRGSYNEQF

v_gene: TRBV5-4
j_gene: TRBJ2-3
len: 16
CDR3aa: ASSAPTSGGARTDTQY

v_gene: TRBV7-2
j_gene: TRBJ1-6
len: 14
CDR3aa: ASSLGSSIYNSPLH

v_gene: TRBV7-9
j_gene: TRBJ2-4
len: 15
CDR3aa: ASSSGAAGGAKNIQY

v_gene: TRBV25-1
j_gene: TRBJ2-5
len: 13
CDR3aa: ASSGRGGDQETQY

v_gene: TRBV19
j_gene: TRBJ1-2
len: 11
CDR3aa: ASSMRRYYGYT

v_gene: TRBV6-5
j_gene: TRBJ2-1
len: 12
CDR3aa: ASRSRQVHNEQF

v_gene: TRBV2
j_gene: TRBJ2-6
len: 11
CDR3aa: ASRSSGANVLT

v_gene: TRBV29-1
j_gene: TRBJ2-1
len: 10
CDR3aa: RAMGAYNEQF

v_gene: TRBV29-1
j_gene: TRBJ1-1
len: 11
CDR3aa: SVAGQGSTEAF

v_gene: TRBV10-1
j_gene: TRBJ2-3
len: 10
CDR3aa: ASSDPSDTQY

v_gene: TRBV13
j_gene: TRBJ2-2
len: 11
CDR3aa: ASSLRGAGELF

v_gene: TRBV30
j_gene: TRBJ2-3
len: 12
CDR3aa: AWSEGQGTDTQY